This TCR beta chain was recovered during a study of T cells after yellow fever vaccination (dated by TCRdb to the late 2010s). Study-level background: Libraries from fractions with low cell numbers were prepared with the SMART-Seq v4 Ultra Low Input RNA kit. To follow T-cell clones before and after primary and booster YFV17D yellow fever vaccination, bulk TCR alpha and beta repertoires were sequenced over time. Two healthy male donors made up the cohort, one aged 18 to 29 years and the other aged 30 to 40 years. Blood was collected at multiple timepoints before and after primary and secondary immunization, and bulk PBMC replicates and cell subsets were isolated.

Synthesis of TCR cDNA relied on 5'RACE template switching, a step that introduced a universal primer site along with unique molecular identifiers. Priming for cDNA synthesis came from both the TCR alpha and TCR beta constant segments. Two PCR steps were used to amplify libraries, with sample barcodes and sequencing adapters being added in the second step. Sequencing of libraries was performed on Illumina HiSeq 2500 (2x100 bp) or NovaSeq (2x150 bp). On the study's bioinformatics: MIGEC was used to demultiplex reads and collapse the reads into UMI consensus sequences, and MiXCR was used for V(D)J alignment. Clonotypes responding to the vaccine were identified with edgeR on replicate PBMC samples, with the criteria of FDR below 0.01 and a log2 fold change above 5 up to day 15. CD4 or CD8 identity was assigned to each bulk clonotype according to whether the clonotype was present at higher abundance in the sequenced CD4 repertoire or the sequenced CD8 repertoire. The public reads were quality trimmed at Q25 with fastp and then assembled into clones with MiXCR by TCRdb, keeping productive beta chains. Identical CDR3 proteins give one entry, which carries the most common genes and DNA. These V and J calls derive from TCRdb rather than the authors' analysis. The sample yields hundreds of thousands of distinct CDR3 sequences; roughly an eighth were counted once. The biggest ten clones account for about 16% of the sample.

Trimming leaves V shorter by 7 bases and J shorter by 5 bases, with the junction holding 13 bases beyond the gene matches. CDR3 length: 15 amino acids, cysteine to phenylalanine. The sequence is cut down to CDR3 DNA, 45 bases in frame from base 1. This clonotype showed up just a few times. There is no known antigen for this receptor. Per-base quality was not reported, and no clone a single base away is much larger than it. What the authors observed across the whole study: Because only a couple of donors were included in the study, the extent to which the findings can be generalized is limited. A small fraction of clonotypes showed up in both the CD4 and CD8 compartments, probably as a result of convergent recombination. Because abundant contaminating clonotypes from the bulk population could be contained in FACS-sorted repertoires, computational filtering was required. After the booster, most of the clones that had expanded following primary vaccination were detected again (almost 98% of CD4 and 80% to 90% of CD8), which suggests that memory was broadly maintained. The secondary T-cell response was weaker than the primary response but faster, peaking on day 5 instead of day 15.

This sample's treatment or condition label indicates: live attenuated yellow fever vaccine strain. At each blood-draw timepoint, two biological replicates of bulk PBMCs were collected. A standard Ficoll-Paque protocol was used to isolate PBMCs from peripheral blood. TriZol was used to extract RNA from bulk PBMCs, CD4 and CD8 fractions, and dextramer-positive and dextramer-negative fractions. The V and J segments used are TRBV12-3 or TRBV12-4 and TRBJ2-5, with 7 bases matching TRBD2. This sequence was found in a man aged 30 to 45 who received the YFV17D yellow fever vaccine. The material was PBMCs, obtained on the day of the yellow fever booster vaccination. The nucleotide sequence reads as follows: TGTGCCAGCACCCCAGTCGGAGCGGGACGGGAGACCCAGTACTTC. The encoded protein is CASTPVGAGRETQYF.